These T cell receptor beta chains were read from a single sample in a study of T cells in Graves' hyperthyroidism and ophthalmopathy. Each CDR3 protein is one row after TCRdb ran MiXCR on the multiplex PCR reads. This table has around 600,000 distinct CDR3 sequences, 45% appearing once. Sequenced sample: peripheral blood or thyroid tissue (not recorded which). The receptor set was obtained from an adult man with Graves' disease, either hyperthyroidism or ophthalmopathy (not recorded which). CDR3s include the opening cysteine and the closing phenylalanine or tryptophan. The order of the fields is CDR3 protein, V gene, D gene. A D gene is named only where the DNA matches it firmly.

CASSLLGEGGSNQPQHF,TRBV7-2,.
CASAEGRASGNTIYF,TRBV6-5,.
CSVEQGRGDEQYF,TRBV29-1,.
CASTRQGYNYGYTF,TRBV2,TRBD1
CASSLSTGTPWDEQYF,TRBV5-1,.
CAIKEAGNYEQYF,TRBV10-3,TRBD2
CASSGGGGIETQYF,TRBV2,.
CASSLSPTSELEQYF,TRBV7-9,TRBD2
CASCEAPDFGKLFF,TRBV11-1,.
CSAASNTEAFF,TRBV20-1,.
CASSPYDWSDEQYF,TRBV7-9,.
CASSSSFSGTAYGYTF,TRBV7-8,TRBD1
CSARDLLTGTASYEQYF,TRBV20-1,.
CASQGNSGANVLTF,TRBV25-1,.
CASSLDTLSGNTIYF,TRBV12-3/TRBV12-4,.
CASSFQGPSGDSPLHF,TRBV28,.
CASSLEPDNYGYTF,TRBV11-2,.
CASRGDRGDYEQYF,TRBV7-6,TRBD1
CASRALNSPLHF,TRBV12-3/TRBV12-4,.
CASSFYSGRASDTQYF,TRBV7-6,TRBD2
CASSLDGGAKETQYF,TRBV11-3,.
CASKWGTGPYSPLHF,TRBV11-2,TRBD1
CASNDRDRGNYGYTF,TRBV9,TRBD1
CATSDPTGEGYNQPQHF,TRBV24-1,.
CASSPQPGGGRGTEAFF,TRBV5-4,TRBD1
CASSLEQGVQETQYF,TRBV7-6,TRBD1
CSALAGLSYEQYF,TRBV29-1,TRBD2
CASSNPGHMNTEAFF,TRBV19,.
CASSGVTGTGYTF,TRBV25-1,TRBD1
CASSVGGLAGIYEQYF,TRBV9,TRBD2
CASSYQSGGLAGVMETQYF,TRBV7-4,TRBD2
CATSEPGQGSPQHF,TRBV24-1,TRBD1
CASSPNDRIPYEQYF,TRBV2,.
CASSEKFGVATGFYEQYF,TRBV6-6,.
CASSLARAGELFF,TRBV7-9,.
CASSPGNTVFLYGYTF,TRBV7-9,.
CASSEEPGQGSYEQYF,TRBV6-1,TRBD1
CASTDRGERGYTF,TRBV2,.
CASSMDSSGAFF,TRBV6-1,.
CSAICRGSGANVLTF,TRBV20-1,.
CASSPPGRAHYEQYF,TRBV7-8,.
CASSQDSGQGYNQPQHF,TRBV4-2,TRBD1
CAWSVGQGNEKLFF,TRBV19,.
CASSEGRRTGGEKLFF,TRBV2,.
CSARRLAGGAGANVLTF,TRBV20-1,TRBD2
CASSLTSGSLDEQYF,TRBV7-9,TRBD2
CASSLTRDF,TRBV7-8,.
CATSRDRSAGNGYTF,TRBV15,.
CATSLLAEETQYF,TRBV7-2,TRBD2
CASSQVGGASTEAFF,TRBV14,.
CASSHRENTEAFF,TRBV7-2,.
CAISESGDSYNSPLHF,TRBV10-3,TRBD1
CASSSNSIATNEKLFF,TRBV7-6,.
CSARDVRMNTEAFF,TRBV20-1,.
CASSLDRVTGPQHF,TRBV7-9,TRBD1
CASSSTSGSTYGYTF,TRBV7-7,.
CASSLSAGPDYEQYF,TRBV7-6,.
CASSEVPRGLADTEAFF,TRBV2,TRBD1
CASNQGRRVNPRNTEAFF,TRBV2,.